This entry lists 26 T cell receptor beta chains sequenced from one sample in a study of CD8 T cells in ankylosing spondylitis. Points from the study as a whole: What seemed typical of ankylosing spondylitis blood was a TCR beta motif built from about 8 highly homologous variants.

TCRdb reanalysed the 5' RACE reads using MiXCR and keeps one entry per CDR3 protein. Of about 700,000 distinct CDR3 sequences in the sample, 15% to 20% were seen once. No cognate antigen is known for these TCRs. The specimen sequenced was blood, either unsorted or a sorted T cell fraction (not recorded which). The receptors here all came from a male donor with ankylosing spondylitis.

The table lists this clonotype with a few counts. The rearrangement links TRBV20-1 to TRBJ2-7; a weak D match, TRBD1 (6 bases). This CDR3 has 14 residues. V lost 3 bases and J 3 bases, leaving 15 bases between the germline ends. CDR1 is DFQATT and CDR2 is SNEGSKA in the germline V gene (reference sequence). Written as DNA, the CDR3 is TGCAGTGCTAGCTTATCGTGGACAGTCTACGAGCAGTACTTC. Translation: CSASLSWTVYEQYF.

The J gene is TRBJ1-2, the V gene TRBV12-3 or TRBV12-4, with D uncertain. The CDR3 is 13 residues long. The germline V and J ends were trimmed by 3 bases and 8 bases, with 13 bases remaining between them. This CDR3 is CASSFGVVGGYTF. CDR3 in DNA: TGTGCCAGCAGTTTCGGGGTGGTAGGAGGCTACACCTTC.

The chain recombines TRBV4-1 with TRBJ2-1, with 8 bases aligning to TRBD2. Trimming removed 5 bases from V and 5 bases from J; junction bases left unmatched: 8. The CDR3 extends over 15 amino acids. Germline CDR1 MGHRA, CDR2 YSYEKL. CDR3 sequence: CASSTPGTRDNEQFF. CDR3 nucleotide sequence: TGCGCCAGCAGCACTCCCGGGACTAGAGACAATGAGCAGTTCTTC.

V and J are TRBV29-1 and TRBJ2-3; 8 nucleotides align to TRBD1. J lost 6 bases, V lost 4 bases, and 3 bases had no gene match. CDR1 is SQVTM, CDR2 ANQGSEA, per germline. The CDR3 has 12 residues. CDR3 sequence: CSVGTGSDTQYF. DNA for the CDR3: TGCAGCGTTGGGACAGGGTCCGATACGCAGTATTTT.

The chain joins TRBV25-1 to TRBJ2-5; 10 positions match TRBD2. The germline V gene has CDR1 MGHDK and CDR2 SYGVNS. The V gene end was trimmed by 5 bases and the J gene end by 0 bases; junction bases not matched to a gene: 9. The CDR3 length is 17 residues. The CDR3 DNA reads as TGTGCCAGCAGTTTGTTTCAGGGACTAGCGTACCAAGAGACCCAGTACTTC. It specifies CASSLFQGLAYQETQYF.

The chain uses TRBV12-3 or TRBV12-4 and TRBJ1-3, with D possibly TRBD1 on 5 matching bases. Trimming took 2 bases from V and 6 from J, leaving 11 bases between them. The CDR3 length is 14 residues. CDR3 bases: TGTGCCAGCAGTTTAATGGACATCCAAAACACCATATATTTT. It specifies CASSLMDIQNTIYF.

This sequence joins TRBV5-6 and TRBJ2-7; D possibly corresponds to TRBD2 (7 bases). CDR3 size: 13 residues. Trimming cost V 2 bases and J 6 bases, with 12 bases left between them. Germline V gene data show CDR1 as SGHDT and CDR2 as YYEEEE. The CDR3 here is CASSFGGGAEQYF. The CDR3 nucleotides read TGTGCCAGCAGCTTCGGAGGGGGGGCCGAGCAGTACTTC.

There are many counts of this clonotype. V usage is TRBV12-3 or TRBV12-4 and J usage is TRBJ1-3; D is undetermined. The CDR3 length is 12 residues. Trimming left V 5 bases short and J 3 bases short, with 5 bases between. The CDR3 bases are TGTGCCAGCAGTGATTTTGGAAACACCATATATTTT. Translating gives CASSDFGNTIYF.

There are a few counts of this clonotype. The chain employs TRBV29-1 and TRBJ1-1, with no clear D. The V end lost 3 bases, the J end lost 4 bases, and 9 bases lay between the germline ends. This CDR3 contains 12 residues. Germline CDR1 is SQVTM and CDR2 is ANQGSEA. The CDR3 sequence: CSVEGLATEAFF. The CDR3 DNA sequence: TGCAGCGTTGAGGGTTTAGCCACTGAAGCTTTCTTT.

This clonotype was seen more than once but under ten times. This rearrangement joins TRBV20-1 to TRBJ2-1, with TRBD1 matching over 7 bases. The CDR3 spans 15 residues. Trimming took 3 bases from V and 2 from J; bases not matched to a gene: 7. Germline CDR1 DFQATT, CDR2 SNEGSKA (reference sequence). The CDR3 region is CSASRLRGPYNEQFF. The DNA for the CDR3 is TGCAGTGCTAGTCGTCTGAGGGGGCCCTACAATGAGCAGTTCTTC.

The rearrangement uses TRBV5-1 and TRBJ2-3; 9 bases match TRBD2. Germline lookup yields CDR1 SGHRS and CDR2 YFSETQ. CDR3 size: 16 residues. V dropped 1 base and J dropped 4; count of bases not matched to a gene: 7. CDR3 protein: CASSLSFSGGADTQYF. CDR3 sequence (DNA): TGCGCCAGCAGCTTGTCCTTTAGCGGGGGCGCAGATACGCAGTATTTT.

This clonotype occurred a few times. The genes are TRBV7-3 and TRBJ2-2; maybe TRBD1 (5 bases). Trimming left V 4 bases short and J 4 bases short, with 19 bases between. Looked up from germline, CDR1 is SGHTA and CDR2 is FQGTGA. The CDR3 has 17 amino acids. DNA of the CDR3: TGTGCCAGCAGCTCGACACCTAGGGGCCGAACCACCGGGGAGCTGTTTTTT. Translation: CASSSTPRGRTTGELFF.

The V gene is TRBV7-9, the J gene TRBJ2-4; a possible D gene is TRBD1 (6 bases). Germline assignment: CDR1 SEHNR and CDR2 FQNEAQ (reference sequence). CDR3 length equals 14 residues. V was clipped by 4 bases and J by 6 bases, with 13 bases between them. The chain's CDR3 is CASSSPGVLNIQYF. For the CDR3, the DNA is TGTGCCAGCAGCTCTCCAGGGGTATTAAACATTCAGTACTTC. Full variable domain (rest looked up from reference TRBV7-9 and TRBJ2-4): DTGVSQNPRHKITKRGQNVTFRCDPISEHNRLYWYRQTLGQGPEFLTYFQNEAQLEKSRLLSDRFSAERPKGSFSTLEIQRTEQGDSAMYLCASSSPGVLNIQYFGAGTRLSVL.

The chain couples TRBV5-1 to TRBJ2-7; 9 nucleotides line up with TRBD1. The CDR3 sequence is 15 residues long. Germline values: CDR1 SGHRS, CDR2 YFSETQ. Germline trimming cut 4 bases from V and 2 bases from J; bases unmatched to any gene: 7. CDR3 protein: CASSGGQGPTYEQYF. CDR3 DNA sequence: TGCGCCAGCAGCGGTGGACAGGGGCCTACCTACGAGCAGTACTTC.

This clonotype has a handful of counts. V gene TRBV9 combines with J gene TRBJ2-1; either TRBD1 or TRBD2 may fit D (5 bases each). This CDR3 contains 14 residues. The V and J ends lost 2 bases and 5 bases respectively, with 11 bases between them. Looked up from germline, CDR1 is SGDLS and CDR2 is YYNGEE. In DNA form, the CDR3 reads TGTGCCAGCAGCGTTAGGGACGGCCACAATGAGCAGTTCTTC. Translated, it gives CASSVRDGHNEQFF.

The sample holds a few counts of this clonotype. This sequence joins TRBV5-4 and TRBJ1-2; TRBD1 aligns across 12 bases. In germline, CDR1 is SGHNT, CDR2 YYREEE (reference sequence). The ends lost 0 bases at V and 4 bases at J; junction bases unmatched: 7. The CDR3 loop spans 17 amino acids. CDR3 in amino acids: CASSLGGTGGASYGYTF. CDR3 nucleotide sequence: TGTGCCAGCAGCTTGGGCGGGACAGGGGGCGCTAGCTATGGCTACACCTTC.

This clonotype was seen a few times. This chain's CDR3 is CASSSGRTEAFF. DNA for the CDR3: TGTGCCAGCAGCTCCGGACGCACAGAAGCTTTCTTT. The chain recombines TRBV11-2 with TRBJ1-1; D unclear. The CDR3 is 12 residues long. V lost 4 bases and J lost 8, with 11 bases in between. CDR1 and CDR2 (germline): SGHAT, FQNNGV.

The chain recombines TRBV6-1 with TRBJ2-1, with D maybe TRBD2 (6 bases). Germline values: CDR1 MNHNS, CDR2 SASEGT. V was cut by 2 bases and J by 6 bases, with 11 bases left in between. The CDR3 extends over 14 amino acids. CDR3 sequence reads: CASSESGGANEQFF. The CDR3 coding sequence is TGTGCCAGCAGTGAAAGCGGCGGGGCCAATGAGCAGTTCTTC.

The chain carries TRBV11-3 and TRBJ1-2; perhaps TRBD1 as D (5 bases). The CDR3 has 16 residues. Germline assignment: CDR1 SGHNT and CDR2 YENEEA. With 5 bases removed from V and 0 bases from J, the gap between germline ends came to 16 bases. The CDR3 nucleotides are TGTGCCAGCAGCGGACCTGGGGGGAAGACTAACTATGGCTACACCTTC. Protein sequence: CASSGPGGKTNYGYTF.

This clonotype was detected many times. The rearrangement links TRBV13 to TRBJ2-7; D remains ambiguous. CDR3 length equals 12 residues. Trimming pared 5 bases from V and 5 bases from J, leaving 10 bases between. From germline, CDR1 is PRHDT and CDR2 FYEKMQ (reference sequence). CDR3 amino acids: CASSPGPDEQYF. CDR3 sequence (DNA): TGTGCCAGCAGCCCGGGTCCAGACGAGCAGTACTTC.

V usage is TRBV4-1 and J usage is TRBJ2-2; D is ambiguous. The CDR3 covers 15 residues. Between the trimmed V and J ends, which lost 1 base and 5 bases, there was a span of 11 bases. Germline-derived CDR1 and CDR2 are MGHRA and YSYEKL. CDR3 loop: CASSQGNGFTGELFF. CDR3 in DNA: TGCGCCAGCAGCCAAGGGAACGGGTTTACCGGGGAGCTGTTTTTT.

This clonotype has only a few counts. The gene calls are TRBV4-3 and TRBJ2-2, with TRBD1 matching over 10 bases. The CDR3 spans 16 residues. The trim removed 5 bases at V and 0 bases at J, leaving 3 bases unmatched. The germline V gene has CDR1 LGHNA and CDR2 YSLEER. CDR3 bases: TGCGCCAGCAGCAAGGGGACAGGGGCGAACACCGGGGAGCTGTTTTTT. Protein product: CASSKGTGANTGELFF.

The table lists this clonotype with a count of one. This chain links TRBV15 with TRBJ2-3, with 10 bases identical to TRBD2. J was trimmed by 2 bases and V by 3 bases; bases with no gene match: 8. Germline values: CDR1 LNHNV, CDR2 YYDKDF (reference sequence). CDR3 length equals 17 residues. This CDR3 reads CATSSAPGLAPTDTQYF. CDR3 coding DNA: TGTGCCACCAGCAGCGCACCGGGACTAGCGCCCACAGATACGCAGTATTTT.

This rearrangement joins TRBV10-3 to TRBJ2-7; tentatively, D is TRBD2 (6 bases). This CDR3 is built from 15 residues. CDR1 ENHRY and CDR2 SYGVKD come from the germline V gene. Trimming stripped 4 bases from V and 5 bases from J, with 18 bases between. In DNA form, the CDR3 reads TGTGCCATCAGTGGGTTTGGGACTCCCGCTGACGAGCAGTACTTC. This translates into CAISGFGTPADEQYF.

The rearrangement links TRBV4-2 to TRBJ1-1; D remains unclear. V lost 1 base, J lost 6 bases, and 12 bases lay in between. This CDR3 region has 14 residues. Per the germline V gene, CDR1 is LGHNA and CDR2 is YNFKEQ. DNA of the CDR3: TGTGCCAGCAGCCAAGGGACGCCTAAGTCTGAAGCTTTCTTT. It yields the protein CASSQGTPKSEAFF.

The chain has TRBV6-6 and TRBJ1-6, with unresolved D. Trimming took off 6 bases at V and 10 bases at J, with 10 bases between the two ends. CDR3 length: 12 amino acids. Germline CDR1 MNHNY, CDR2 SVGAGI (reference sequence). The chain's CDR3 is CASRDLESPLHF. In DNA form, the CDR3 reads TGTGCCAGCAGAGACCTCGAGTCACCCCTCCACTTT.